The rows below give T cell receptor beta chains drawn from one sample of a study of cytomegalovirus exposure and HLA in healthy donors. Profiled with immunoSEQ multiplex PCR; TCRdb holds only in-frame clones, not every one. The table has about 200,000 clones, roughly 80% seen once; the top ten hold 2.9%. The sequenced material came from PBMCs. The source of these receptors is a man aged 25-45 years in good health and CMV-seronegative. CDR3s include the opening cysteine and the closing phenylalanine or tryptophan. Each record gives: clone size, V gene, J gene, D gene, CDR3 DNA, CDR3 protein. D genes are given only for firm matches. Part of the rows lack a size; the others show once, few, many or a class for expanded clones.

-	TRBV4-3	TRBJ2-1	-	TGCGCCAGCAGCAAAAGGTTAGCGGAGCTATACAATGAGCAGTTCTTC	CASSKRLAELYNEQFF
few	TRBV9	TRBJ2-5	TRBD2	TGTGCCAGCAGCCCCCGGGGCGAGCGGGGGCTCGGGCGGGAAGAGACCCAGTACTTC	CASSPRGERGLGREETQYF
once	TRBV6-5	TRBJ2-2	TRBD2	TGTGCCAGCGAGGGACTATACCGGGAGCTGTTTTTT	CASEGLYRELFF
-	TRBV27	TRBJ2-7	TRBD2	TGTGCCAGCAGTTTGTCCGGGGGGGCATTCTACGAGCAGTACTTC	CASSLSGGAFYEQYF
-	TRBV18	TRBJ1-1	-	TGTGCCAGCTCACCACCAGGCGGGAACACTGAAGCTTTCTTT	CASSPPGGNTEAFF
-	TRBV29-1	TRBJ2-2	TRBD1	TGCAGCGCCATGGACAGGGGAAACACCGGGGAGCTGTTTTTT	CSAMDRGNTGELFF
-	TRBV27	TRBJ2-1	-	TGTGCCAGCAGAGCGATGATTGAAGCGGTCGACTACAATGAGCAGTTCTTC	CASRAMIEAVDYNEQFF
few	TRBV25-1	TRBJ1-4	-	TGTGCCAGCAGTGAAGGAGTGACAGCAGTAACTGAAAAACTGTTTTTT	CASSEGVTAVTEKLFF
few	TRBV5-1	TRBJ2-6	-	TGCGCCAGCAGCCAGGTAGCAGGCGTAGGTGGGGCCAGCGTCCTGACTTTC	CASSQVAGVGGASVLTF
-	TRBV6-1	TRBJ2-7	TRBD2	TGTGCCAGCACGGGGGGCTACGAGCAGTACTTC	CASTGGYEQYF
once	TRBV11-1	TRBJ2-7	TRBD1	TGTGCCAGCAGCTTAGGGACAGGGGGGAGCTCCTACGAGCAGTACTTC	CASSLGTGGSSYEQYF
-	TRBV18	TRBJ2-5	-	TGTGCCAGCTCACCTCTTAGGGGGACCCCCCAAGAGACCCAGTACTTC	CASSPLRGTPQETQYF
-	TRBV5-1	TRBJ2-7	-	TGCGCCAGCAGCTTGGGGAGAAGGGGACTTCAATACGAGCAGTACTTC	CASSLGRRGLQYEQYF